The 20 T cell receptor beta chains presented below share a single source sample, sequenced in a study of blood T cell repertoires in COVID-19. TCRdb keeps only in-frame clones here, not all; method: immunoSEQ multiplex PCR. The sample carries about 440,000 clones, 70% to 90% recorded once. Input material: PBMCs or T cells enriched from blood (not recorded which). These receptors were taken from a woman under 30 with acute COVID-19.

The rearrangement uses TRBV7-4 and TRBJ1-5; 8 bases align to TRBD1. V lost 3 bases, J lost 6 bases, and 16 bases stayed unmatched. CDR1 SGHVT and CDR2 SQSDAQ come from the germline V gene. The CDR3 is 18 amino acids. The CDR3 protein is CASSFADVDRAVGQPQHF. CDR3 coding DNA: TGTGCCAGCAGCTTCGCAGATGTGGACAGGGCCGTGGGTCAGCCCCAGCATTTT.

The chain is built from TRBV6-2 or TRBV6-3 and TRBJ2-3; D uncertain. The germline CDR1 and CDR2 sequences are MNHEY and SVGEGT. The V and J ends lost 4 bases and 3 bases respectively, with 11 bases between them. The CDR3 consists of 14 residues. The CDR3 is CASSSRLPTDTQYF. The CDR3 DNA reads as TGTGCCAGCAGTTCGCGACTTCCGACAGATACGCAGTATTTT.

The rearrangement uses TRBV6-5 and TRBJ1-2, with 9 bases matching TRBD1. From germline, CDR1 is MNHEY and CDR2 SVGAGI. The trim removed 8 bases at V and 7 bases at J, leaving 5 bases unmatched. This CDR3 is built from 12 residues. CDR3 sequence: CASGQGRGGYTF. The CDR3 DNA is TGTGCCAGCGGACAGGGGCGGGGTGGCTACACCTTC.

The chain joins TRBV27 to TRBJ1-5; TRBD1 matches 7 bases. CDR1 and CDR2 from the germline V gene are MNHEY and SMNVEV (reference sequence). The length of the CDR3 is 13 residues. Trimming cost V 5 bases and J 5 bases; bases outside gene matches: 3. CDR3 in DNA: TGTGCCAGCAGTCACAGGGGCGATCAGCCCCAGCATTTT. Its protein is CASSHRGDQPQHF.

The chain employs TRBV24-1 and TRBJ2-2; 8 nucleotides match TRBD1. This CDR3 spans 14 amino acids. V lost 7 bases, J lost 5 bases, and 5 bases stayed unmatched. Per the germline V gene, CDR1 is KGHDR and CDR2 is SFDVKD. CDR3 loop: CATRDRTGTGELFF. The CDR3 DNA reads as TGTGCCACCAGGGACCGGACAGGGACCGGGGAGCTGTTTTTT.

This chain connects TRBV19 to TRBJ2-4; the D gene is possibly TRBD1 (5 bases). Per the germline V gene, CDR1 is LNHDA and CDR2 is SQIVND (reference sequence). The germline V and J ends were trimmed by 7 bases and 0 bases, with 13 bases remaining between them. The CDR3 is 15 amino acids. The CDR3 sequence: CASTRTSRAKNIQYF. The CDR3 nucleotides read TGTGCCAGTACCCGGACATCCCGAGCCAAAAACATTCAGTACTTC.

The V gene is TRBV9, the J gene TRBJ2-7, with 7 bases aligning to TRBD2. J lost 4 bases, V lost 0 bases, and 7 bases had no gene match. In germline, CDR1 is SGDLS, CDR2 YYNGEE. The CDR3 extends over 15 amino acids. In DNA form, the CDR3 reads TGTGCCAGCAGCGTAGAAGGGGAGGGATTGTACGAGCAGTACTTC. Amino acid sequence: CASSVEGEGLYEQYF.

This rearrangement joins TRBV7-9 to TRBJ2-7; D uncertain. Trimming took off 1 base at V and 5 bases at J, with 12 bases between the two ends. Germline loops: CDR1 SEHNR, CDR2 FQNEAQ (reference sequence). The CDR3 has 14 residues. The CDR3, as DNA: TGTGCCAGCAGCTTAGTAAGCCTAGACCACGAGCAGTACTTC. Protein product: CASSLVSLDHEQYF.

V gene TRBV4-1 combines with J gene TRBJ2-3; TRBD2 matches 8 bases. The CDR3 extends over 14 amino acids. In germline, CDR1 is MGHRA, CDR2 YSYEKL. Germline trimming cut 1 base from V and 6 bases from J; bases unmatched to any gene: 3. The DNA of the CDR3 is TGCGCCAGCAGCCAAGGGACTAGCCCGGATACGCAGTATTTT. Translation gives CASSQGTSPDTQYF.

The chain is built from TRBV24-1 and TRBJ2-2; 12 nucleotides match TRBD1. This CDR3 is built from 19 residues. V lost 4 bases to trimming and J lost 3 bases; unmatched junction nucleotides: 11. Germline V gene sequence: CDR1 KGHDR, CDR2 SFDVKD. In DNA, the CDR3 is TGTGCCACCAGTGAACTCACCGGGACAGGGGGCTTCGACACCGGGGAGCTGTTTTTT. Its translation is CATSELTGTGGFDTGELFF.

V and J are TRBV3-1 (or the pseudogene TRBV3-2) and TRBJ2-5, with D possibly TRBD2 on 6 matching bases. CDR1 LGHDT and CDR2 YNNKEL come from the germline V gene (reference sequence). With 1 base removed from V and 0 bases from J, the gap between germline ends came to 15 bases. The CDR3 has 17 residues. The CDR3 sequence: CASSQGVSGRYQETQYF. The CDR3, as DNA: TGTGCCAGCAGCCAAGGAGTTAGCGGCCGATACCAAGAGACCCAGTACTTC.

This sequence joins TRBV6-6 and TRBJ1-1; 7 positions match TRBD1. Trimming removed 5 bases from V and 1 base from J; junction bases left unmatched: 4. CDR1 and CDR2 (germline): MNHNY, SVGAGI (reference sequence). This CDR3 spans 14 amino acids. DNA of the CDR3: TGTGCCAGCAGTACAAACAGGGGGAACACTGAAGCTTTCTTT. It yields the protein CASSTNRGNTEAFF.

The chain links TRBV5-5 to TRBJ2-5, with D possibly being TRBD2 (6 bases). Germline V gene data show CDR1 as SGHKS and CDR2 as YYEKEE (reference sequence). V shed 4 bases and J shed 2 bases, with 18 bases lying between them. The CDR3 is made up of 16 amino acids. The CDR3 DNA reads TGTGCCAGCAGCGTCCGACTAGTGACTGTACAAGAGACCCAGTACTTC. Translating it yields CASSVRLVTVQETQYF.

The rearrangement uses TRBV2 and TRBJ2-7, with a tentative D call TRBD2 (5 bases). Germline assignment: CDR1 SNHLY and CDR2 FYNNEI. The CDR3 length is 12 residues. Trimming took off 11 bases at V and 4 bases at J, with 15 bases between the two ends. CDR3 DNA: TGTGCCGACCGGGCCGGGGAATACGAGCAGTACTTC. This encodes CADRAGEYEQYF.

The V call is TRBV25-1, the J call TRBJ1-2, with D unclear. The V end was cut by 0 bases, the J end by 6 bases, with 20 bases between. CDR3 length equals 17 residues. From germline, CDR1 is MGHDK and CDR2 SYGVNS. CDR3 bases: TGTGCCAGCAGTGAATACTTAATCTTGGACTCCCGGGATGGCTACACCTTC. Amino acids: CASSEYLILDSRDGYTF.

The chain employs TRBV7-2 and TRBJ1-2, with a tentative D call TRBD1 (5 bases). This CDR3 is built from 14 residues. Trimming took 3 bases from V and 4 from J, leaving 12 bases between them. Per germline, CDR1 SGHTA and CDR2 FQGNSA. CDR3 in amino acids: CASSLGLPGYGYTF. Written as DNA, the CDR3 is TGTGCCAGCAGCTTGGGACTCCCAGGCTATGGCTACACCTTC.

This clone was recorded only once. This rearrangement joins TRBV6-5 to TRBJ1-3; 7 nucleotides align to TRBD1. CDR3 length: 15 residues. V was pared by 2 bases and J by 4 bases, with 5 bases of the junction left unmatched. Germline CDR1 reads MNHEY; CDR2 reads SVGAGI. CDR3 amino acids: CASSYGQDVGNTIYF. The CDR3 DNA follows: TGTGCCAGCAGTTACGGACAGGATGTGGGAAACACCATATATTTT.

Written as DNA, the CDR3 is TGCGCCAGCAGTCCGCGACAGGGCCGCCAGCCCCAGCATTTT. Amino acids: CASSPRQGRQPQHF. The chain links TRBV23-1 to TRBJ1-5, with 7 bases aligning to TRBD1. TRBV23-1 counts as an open reading frame of uncertain function. V gave up 4 bases and J gave up 7 bases; unmatched junction bases: 7. CDR3 length equals 14 residues.

The genes are TRBV18 and TRBJ1-2, with 8 bases identical to TRBD1. There are 15 residues in the CDR3. V gave up 3 bases and J gave up 6 bases; unmatched junction bases: 9. Looked up from germline, CDR1 is KGHSH and CDR2 is LQKENI. CDR3: CASSPQAGGADGYTF. In nucleotides, the CDR3 is TGTGCCAGCTCACCCCAGGCAGGGGGCGCGGATGGCTACACCTTC.

The V call is TRBV7-2, the J call TRBJ2-7, with a possible D match to TRBD1 (6 bases). The CDR3 contains 15 residues. Trimming took off 2 bases at V and 0 bases at J, with 11 bases between the two ends. CDR1 SGHTA and CDR2 FQGNSA come from the germline V gene. CDR3 coding DNA: TGTGCCAGCAGCTTAATCACAGGGAGCTCCTACGAGCAGTACTTC. It encodes CASSLITGSSYEQYF.